These T cell receptor beta chains were read from a single sample in a study of blood T cell repertoires in COVID-19. Some clones are missing from TCRdb's copy, which holds only in-frame ones; the method was immunoSEQ multiplex PCR. The table lists 55,000 to 85,000 clones, 81% of them singletons. Material for sequencing was peripheral blood. The receptors were sampled from a woman aged 70-85 years with acute or convalescent COVID-19. Both conserved end residues are part of each CDR3. The order of the fields is clone size, V gene, D gene, CDR3 length, J gene, CDR3 protein, CDR3 DNA. A D gene is named only where the DNA matches it firmly. The size entry is marked missing in some rows and otherwise reads once, few, many or a size class.

size: -
V: TRBV5-8
D: TRBD1
length: 15
J: TRBJ2-4
CDR3: CASSLEWTGKNIQYF
DNA: TGTGCCAGCAGCTTGGAGTGGACAGGAAAAAACATTCAGTACTTC

size: -
V: TRBV5-4
D: TRBD1
length: 15
J: TRBJ2-1
CDR3: CASSTDRGPLNEQFF
DNA: TGTGCCAGCAGCACAGACAGGGGGCCCCTAAATGAGCAGTTCTTC

size: -
V: TRBV7-8
D: TRBD2
length: 15
J: TRBJ2-1
CDR3: CASKLAGGSYNEQFF
DNA: TGTGCCAGCAAACTAGCGGGGGGCTCCTACAATGAGCAGTTCTTC

size: -
V: TRBV29-1
D: -
length: 14
J: TRBJ1-5
CDR3: CSVEESGGNQPQHF
DNA: TGCAGCGTTGAAGAAAGCGGTGGGAACCAGCCCCAGCATTTT

size: -
V: TRBV19
D: TRBD2
length: 16
J: TRBJ2-1
CDR3: CASSIIAGDAYNEQFF
DNA: TGTGCCAGTAGTATTATAGCGGGAGATGCCTACAATGAGCAGTTCTTC

size: -
V: TRBV3-1/TRBV3-2
D: -
length: 13
J: TRBJ2-3
CDR3: CASSQVSTDTQYF
DNA: TGTGCCAGCAGCCAAGTAAGCACAGATACGCAGTATTTT

size: -
V: TRBV18
D: TRBD1
length: 17
J: TRBJ1-4
CDR3: CASSPRDSLITNEKLFF
DNA: TGTGCCAGCTCACCCCGGGACAGCCTGATAACTAATGAAAAACTGTTTTTT

size: -
V: TRBV2
D: -
length: 16
J: TRBJ2-1
CDR3: CASRRQGILADNEQFF
DNA: TGTGCCAGCAGACGCCAGGGGATTCTCGCGGACAATGAGCAGTTCTTC

size: -
V: TRBV4-1
D: -
length: 17
J: TRBJ1-5
CDR3: CASSQDPGRQRKGTQHF
DNA: TGCGCCAGCAGCCAAGATCCTGGGCGACAGCGCAAGGGGACCCAGCATTTT

size: -
V: TRBV30
D: TRBD1
length: 15
J: TRBJ2-5
CDR3: CAWGTGTGPGETQYF
DNA: TGTGCCTGGGGGACCGGGACAGGGCCTGGGGAGACCCAGTACTTC

size: -
V: TRBV11-3
D: -
length: 13
J: TRBJ1-4
CDR3: CASSFVVREKLFF
DNA: TGTGCCAGCAGCTTTGTGGTTCGGGAAAAACTGTTTTTT

size: -
V: TRBV12-3/TRBV12-4
D: -
length: 13
J: TRBJ2-7
CDR3: CASSLEQPYEQYF
DNA: TGTGCCAGCAGTTTAGAGCAACCCTACGAGCAGTACTTC

size: once
V: TRBV6-5
D: TRBD1
length: 14
J: TRBJ2-7
CDR3: CASSTEQGTYEQYF
DNA: TGTGCCAGCAGTACAGAACAGGGGACCTACGAGCAGTACTTC

size: -
V: TRBV2
D: -
length: 14
J: TRBJ2-2
CDR3: CVPGAAGYTGELFF
DNA: TGTGTCCCCGGCGCGGCAGGGTACACCGGGGAGCTGTTTTTT

size: medium-sized
V: TRBV7-9
D: TRBD1
length: 15
J: TRBJ2-5
CDR3: CASSAAGTGVETQYF
DNA: TGTGCCAGCAGCGCAGCCGGGACAGGGGTGGAGACCCAGTACTTC

size: -
V: TRBV7-2
D: -
length: 15
J: TRBJ2-3
CDR3: CASSPNVVRTDTQYF
DNA: TGTGCCAGCAGCCCCAACGTGGTGAGGACAGATACGCAGTATTTT

size: -
V: TRBV7-2
D: -
length: 14
J: TRBJ2-5
CDR3: CASSTMPGEETQYF
DNA: TGTGCCAGCAGCACTATGCCGGGAGAAGAGACCCAGTACTTC

size: -
V: TRBV29-1
D: TRBD1
length: 13
J: TRBJ2-5
CDR3: CSVSGQGGETQYF
DNA: TGCAGCGTTTCGGGACAGGGAGGAGAGACCCAGTACTTC

size: once
V: TRBV7-2
D: TRBD2
length: 17
J: TRBJ2-1
CDR3: CASTNSLAGSSYNEQFF
DNA: TGTGCCAGCACCAATTCTCTAGCGGGGAGTTCCTACAATGAGCAGTTCTTC

size: -
V: TRBV30
D: TRBD2
length: 14
J: TRBJ2-5
CDR3: CAWTRLAGQETQYF
DNA: TGTGCCTGGACTCGCCTAGCGGGGCAAGAGACCCAGTACTTC

size: -
V: TRBV20-1
D: -
length: 13
J: TRBJ1-2
CDR3: CSASGGLIAGYTF
DNA: TGCAGTGCTAGTGGGGGGCTGATCGCGGGCTACACCTTC

size: once
V: TRBV19
D: TRBD2
length: 15
J: TRBJ2-3
CDR3: CASSIRLAGSDTQYF
DNA: TGTGCCAGTAGTATAAGACTAGCCGGTTCAGATACGCAGTATTTT

size: -
V: TRBV7-3
D: -
length: 15
J: TRBJ1-6
CDR3: CASSLTQQGGAPLHF
DNA: TGTGCCAGCAGCTTAACTCAACAGGGTGGGGCACCCCTCCACTTT

size: -
V: TRBV18
D: -
length: 16
J: TRBJ1-1
CDR3: CASSPQQQGSNTEAFF
DNA: TGTGCCAGCTCACCACAACAACAGGGATCGAACACTGAAGCTTTCTTT

size: -
V: TRBV27
D: -
length: 15
J: TRBJ2-7
CDR3: CASSLNGGWTYEQYF
DNA: TGTGCCAGCAGTTTAAACGGGGGTTGGACCTACGAGCAGTACTTC

size: -
V: TRBV28
D: -
length: 14
J: TRBJ1-1
CDR3: CASSLYRENTEAFF
DNA: TGTGCCAGCAGTTTATACAGGGAGAACACTGAAGCTTTCTTT

size: few
V: TRBV27
D: TRBD1
length: 15
J: TRBJ1-4
CDR3: CASSFGTGIREKLFF
DNA: TGTGCCAGCAGTTTCGGGACAGGGATTCGTGAAAAACTGTTTTTT

size: -
V: TRBV19
D: -
length: 13
J: TRBJ1-5
CDR3: CASSIDVGQPQHF
DNA: TGTGCCAGTAGTATCGACGTCGGGCAGCCCCAGCATTTT

size: -
V: TRBV5-6
D: -
length: 13
J: TRBJ2-1
CDR3: CASSRTENNEQFF
DNA: TGTGCCAGCAGCCGGACAGAAAACAATGAGCAGTTCTTC

size: -
V: TRBV7-9
D: TRBD1
length: 17
J: TRBJ2-2
CDR3: CASSPGQGATFTGELFF
DNA: TGTGCCAGCAGCCCGGGACAGGGGGCTACCTTTACCGGGGAGCTGTTTTTT

size: -
V: TRBV7-2
D: -
length: 15
J: TRBJ2-1
CDR3: CASSLDSKTGNEQFF
DNA: TGTGCCAGCAGCTTAGACAGCAAGACGGGGAATGAGCAGTTCTTC

size: -
V: TRBV2
D: -
length: 14
J: TRBJ2-7
CDR3: CASRVSQGPYEQYF
DNA: TGTGCCAGCAGGGTATCCCAGGGGCCCTACGAGCAGTACTTC

size: -
V: TRBV3-1/TRBV3-2
D: TRBD2
length: 15
J: TRBJ2-3
CDR3: CASSHLAGGGDTQYF
DNA: TGTGCCAGCAGCCATCTAGCGGGGGGCGGGGATACGCAGTATTTT

size: -
V: TRBV5-1
D: TRBD2
length: 15
J: TRBJ2-1
CDR3: CASSTTSGINNEQFF
DNA: TGCGCCAGCAGTACGACTAGCGGAATTAACAATGAGCAGTTCTTC

size: -
V: TRBV10-3
D: -
length: 14
J: TRBJ1-3
CDR3: CAISELAVGNTIYF
DNA: TGTGCCATCAGTGAGTTGGCCGTAGGAAACACCATATATTTT

size: -
V: TRBV11-1
D: -
length: 12
J: TRBJ2-1
CDR3: CASSPGTPAQFF
DNA: TGTGCCAGCAGCCCAGGGACTCCGGCTCAGTTCTTC

size: -
V: TRBV28
D: -
length: 13
J: TRBJ2-3
CDR3: CASTKAGTDTQYF
DNA: TGTGCCAGCACCAAAGCGGGCACAGATACGCAGTATTTT

size: -
V: TRBV2
D: -
length: 15
J: TRBJ2-7
CDR3: CASSEVSRGSYEQYF
DNA: TGTGCCAGCAGTGAGGTTAGCAGGGGATCCTACGAGCAGTACTTC

size: once
V: TRBV4-3
D: -
length: 14
J: TRBJ1-1
CDR3: CASSQGTVNTEAFF
DNA: TGCGCCAGCAGCCAAGGGACAGTGAACACTGAAGCTTTCTTT

size: -
V: TRBV4-3
D: -
length: 19
J: TRBJ2-2
CDR3: CASSQEFSRGQIHTGELFF
DNA: TGCGCCAGCAGCCAAGAGTTCTCACGTGGGCAGATTCACACCGGGGAGCTGTTTTTT

size: few
V: TRBV27
D: TRBD1
length: 15
J: TRBJ2-3
CDR3: CASSPTGVALDTQYF
DNA: TGTGCCAGCAGTCCGACAGGGGTAGCCCTAGATACGCAGTATTTT

size: -
V: TRBV6-6
D: TRBD1
length: 14
J: TRBJ2-5
CDR3: CASILGGPGETQYF
DNA: TGTGCCAGCATCTTAGGGGGCCCTGGGGAGACCCAGTACTTC